This TCR beta chain emerged from a study of somatic mutations in cytotoxic T cells in rheumatoid arthritis. Germline values: CDR1 SGHAT, CDR2 FQNNGV. This CDR3 spans 12 amino acids. V was pared by 4 bases and J by 6 bases, with 10 bases between. Study-level points and caveats: With age, CD8+ clonality increased in rheumatoid arthritis patients, whereas no such increase appeared in healthy controls.

TCRdb's table, derived via immunoSEQ multiplex PCR, lists solely in-frame clones and lacks some. The sample yields around 20,000 clones, approximately 80% seen once. Notes on this clone: Its antigen is as yet unknown.

The material sequenced was CD8+ T cells sorted from blood. This TCR derives from a man younger than 30 with rheumatoid arthritis. The chain is built from TRBV11-2 and TRBJ2-7; tentative D call: TRBD1 (5 bases). The CDR3 DNA sequence: TGTGCCAGCAGCTCGGACACGGCCGAGCAGTACTTC. Amino acid sequence: CASSSDTAEQYF. The full variable domain, its missing parts supplied by reference TRBV11-2 and TRBJ2-7, is EAGVAQSPRYKIIEKRQSVAFWCNPISGHATLYWYQQILGQGPKLLIQFQNNGVVDDSQLPKDRFSAERLKGVDSTLKIQPAKLEDSAVYLCASSSDTAEQYFGPGTRLTVT.